Listed below are T cell receptor beta chains from one sample, sequenced in a study of T cell responses to AZD1222 COVID-19 vaccine. Generated by immunoSEQ multiplex PCR, the TCRdb table keeps only in-frame clones and is missing some. Here the sample spans around 110,000 clones, 70% to 90% being singletons. Sequenced here: peripheral blood, sampled on day 0 of MenACWY control vaccination. Receptor source: an adult in good health. CDR3s include the opening cysteine and the closing phenylalanine or tryptophan. Each record gives: V gene, D gene, J gene, clone size, CDR3 protein, CDR3 DNA. The D gene is left open where the match is weak. Clone size is not always given. Where it is, it says once, few, many or a class for expanded clones.

V gene: TRBV9; D gene: NA; J gene: TRBJ1-2; clone size: NA; CDR3 protein: CASSVVQESAGYTF; CDR3 DNA: TGTGCCAGCAGCGTAGTACAGGAGTCCGCTGGCTACACCTTC
V gene: TRBV12-5; D gene: NA; J gene: TRBJ2-6; clone size: NA; CDR3 protein: CASGLVVGARVRFGANVLTF; CDR3 DNA: TGTGCTAGTGGTTTGGTAGTGGGGGCCCGTGTTAGGTTTGGGGCCAACGTCCTGACTTTC
V gene: TRBV27; D gene: NA; J gene: TRBJ2-1; clone size: NA; CDR3 protein: CASRLGGAGEQFF; CDR3 DNA: TGTGCCAGTCGATTAGGGGGGGCAGGAGAGCAGTTCTTC
V gene: TRBV4-1; D gene: TRBD1; J gene: TRBJ2-1; clone size: NA; CDR3 protein: CASSQVSGQGPPYNEQFF; CDR3 DNA: TGCGCCAGCAGCCAAGTTTCCGGACAGGGTCCCCCTTACAATGAGCAGTTCTTC
V gene: TRBV6-1; D gene: TRBD1; J gene: TRBJ1-5; clone size: NA; CDR3 protein: CASSGRDRVLGEPQHF; CDR3 DNA: TGTGCCAGCAGTGGCCGGGACAGGGTCTTGGGGGAGCCCCAGCATTTT
V gene: TRBV5-1; D gene: TRBD1; J gene: TRBJ1-2; clone size: NA; CDR3 protein: CASSGGQAAFRGYTF; CDR3 DNA: TGCGCCAGCAGCGGGGGACAGGCTGCTTTTAGAGGCTACACCTTC
V gene: TRBV5-1; D gene: TRBD1; J gene: TRBJ2-7; clone size: NA; CDR3 protein: CASSYRTGGNYEQYF; CDR3 DNA: TGCGCCAGCAGCTACCGGACAGGGGGGAATTACGAGCAGTACTTC
V gene: TRBV4-3; D gene: TRBD1; J gene: TRBJ1-4; clone size: NA; CDR3 protein: CASSQVGYRGSNEKLFF; CDR3 DNA: TGCGCCAGCAGCCAAGTGGGCTACAGGGGGAGTAATGAAAAACTGTTTTTT
V gene: TRBV29-1; D gene: TRBD2; J gene: TRBJ2-3; clone size: NA; CDR3 protein: CSVEETSGGRTDTQYF; CDR3 DNA: TGCAGCGTTGAAGAGACTAGCGGGGGCCGCACAGATACGCAGTATTTT
V gene: TRBV7-3; D gene: NA; J gene: TRBJ2-5; clone size: once; CDR3 protein: CASSLTRAETQYF; CDR3 DNA: TGTGCCAGCAGCTTAACCAGGGCAGAGACCCAGTACTTC
V gene: TRBV2; D gene: NA; J gene: TRBJ2-7; clone size: NA; CDR3 protein: CASSGGIGGYEQYF; CDR3 DNA: TGTGCCAGCAGTGGAGGGATAGGGGGCTACGAGCAGTACTTC
V gene: TRBV3-1/TRBV3-2; D gene: TRBD1; J gene: TRBJ1-5; clone size: few; CDR3 protein: CASSQGGQGGSGKPQHF; CDR3 DNA: TGTGCCAGCAGCCAAGGGGGACAGGGCGGTAGCGGGAAGCCCCAGCATTTT
V gene: TRBV4-2; D gene: TRBD1; J gene: TRBJ1-6; clone size: NA; CDR3 protein: CASSQEYRGNSPLHF; CDR3 DNA: TGTGCCAGCAGCCAAGAGTACAGGGGTAATTCACCCCTCCACTTT
V gene: TRBV7-2; D gene: TRBD1; J gene: TRBJ2-7; clone size: once; CDR3 protein: CASSPRTGEGEQYF; CDR3 DNA: TGTGCCAGCAGCCCCCGGACAGGGGAGGGCGAGCAGTACTTC
V gene: TRBV18; D gene: NA; J gene: TRBJ1-1; clone size: NA; CDR3 protein: CASSSGFGNTEAFF; CDR3 DNA: TGTGCCAGCTCATCCGGTTTCGGGAACACTGAAGCTTTCTTT
V gene: TRBV7-2; D gene: NA; J gene: TRBJ1-2; clone size: NA; CDR3 protein: CASSLARQAVAF; CDR3 DNA: TGTGCCAGCAGCTTAGCGCGGCAGGCGGTGGCCTTC
V gene: TRBV5-1; D gene: NA; J gene: TRBJ1-1; clone size: NA; CDR3 protein: CASSLGGLPEAFF; CDR3 DNA: TGCGCCAGCAGCTTGGGCGGGTTGCCTGAAGCTTTCTTT
V gene: TRBV2; D gene: TRBD1; J gene: TRBJ1-2; clone size: NA; CDR3 protein: CATTRQGNYGYTF; CDR3 DNA: TGTGCCACTACACGACAGGGTAACTATGGCTACACCTTC
V gene: TRBV5-6; D gene: NA; J gene: TRBJ1-2; clone size: NA; CDR3 protein: CASSSTTGGYTF; CDR3 DNA: TGTGCCAGCAGCTCGACGACAGGCGGCTACACCTTC
V gene: TRBV4-3; D gene: NA; J gene: TRBJ1-2; clone size: NA; CDR3 protein: CASSQRGAGLGYTF; CDR3 DNA: TGCGCCAGCAGCCAAAGAGGGGCAGGACTCGGCTACACCTTC
V gene: TRBV6-2/TRBV6-3; D gene: NA; J gene: TRBJ2-7; clone size: NA; CDR3 protein: CASSLRARTYEQYF; CDR3 DNA: TGTGCCAGCAGTCTCAGGGCCCGAACCTACGAGCAGTACTTC
V gene: TRBV28; D gene: TRBD1; J gene: TRBJ1-1; clone size: NA; CDR3 protein: CASSPGTVNTEAFF; CDR3 DNA: TGTGCCAGCAGTCCCGGGACAGTAAACACTGAAGCTTTCTTT
V gene: TRBV30; D gene: NA; J gene: TRBJ2-6; clone size: NA; CDR3 protein: CAWSGLGLRSGANVLTF; CDR3 DNA: TGTGCCTGGAGCGGGCTAGGGTTGAGGTCTGGGGCCAACGTCCTGACTTTC
V gene: TRBV4-1; D gene: NA; J gene: TRBJ1-5; clone size: NA; CDR3 protein: CASSQAQYSNQPQHF; CDR3 DNA: TGCGCCAGCAGCCAAGCACAGTATAGCAATCAGCCCCAGCATTTT
V gene: TRBV9; D gene: NA; J gene: TRBJ2-5; clone size: NA; CDR3 protein: CASSVVARGETQYF; CDR3 DNA: TGTGCCAGCAGCGTAGTAGCCAGAGGAGAGACCCAGTACTTC
V gene: TRBV6-5; D gene: TRBD1; J gene: TRBJ1-2; clone size: NA; CDR3 protein: CASSTGQGAHGYTF; CDR3 DNA: TGTGCCAGCAGTACGGGACAGGGGGCTCATGGCTACACCTTC
V gene: TRBV18; D gene: NA; J gene: TRBJ1-6; clone size: NA; CDR3 protein: CASSSRSYNSPLHF; CDR3 DNA: TGTGCCAGCTCATCACGCTCCTATAATTCACCCCTCCACTTT
V gene: TRBV18; D gene: TRBD1; J gene: TRBJ1-1; clone size: NA; CDR3 protein: CASSTGQGEAFF; CDR3 DNA: TGTGCCAGCTCAACGGGACAGGGGGAAGCTTTCTTT
V gene: TRBV5-1; D gene: TRBD1; J gene: TRBJ1-1; clone size: NA; CDR3 protein: CASSLTGTGVGNTEAFF; CDR3 DNA: TGCGCCAGCAGCTTGACCGGGACAGGGGTTGGGAACACTGAAGCTTTCTTT
V gene: TRBV6-6; D gene: NA; J gene: TRBJ2-7; clone size: NA; CDR3 protein: CASSYKGSNYEQYF; CDR3 DNA: TGTGCCAGCAGTTACAAGGGGTCCAACTACGAGCAGTACTTC
V gene: TRBV5-6; D gene: TRBD2; J gene: TRBJ2-5; clone size: few; CDR3 protein: CASSRLAGGPEETQYF; CDR3 DNA: TGTGCCAGCAGCCGACTAGCGGGGGGGCCGGAGGAGACCCAGTACTTC
V gene: TRBV27; D gene: NA; J gene: TRBJ1-1; clone size: NA; CDR3 protein: CASSPRQTNTEAFF; CDR3 DNA: TGTGCCAGCAGTCCCAGACAGACGAACACTGAAGCTTTCTTT
V gene: TRBV24-1; D gene: NA; J gene: TRBJ2-7; clone size: NA; CDR3 protein: CATSDYKQGTHEQYF; CDR3 DNA: TGTGCCACCAGTGATTACAAACAGGGAACCCACGAGCAGTACTTC
V gene: TRBV4-1; D gene: NA; J gene: TRBJ1-5; clone size: NA; CDR3 protein: CASSQAGRSHQPQHF; CDR3 DNA: TGCGCCAGCAGCCAAGCGGGCAGGAGCCATCAGCCCCAGCATTTT
V gene: TRBV7-9; D gene: NA; J gene: TRBJ2-3; clone size: NA; CDR3 protein: CASSLVRARDRVDTQYF; CDR3 DNA: TGTGCCAGCAGCTTAGTTAGGGCTCGAGACCGGGTAGATACGCAGTATTTT
V gene: TRBV6-5; D gene: NA; J gene: TRBJ2-2; clone size: NA; CDR3 protein: CASSLGTGELFF; CDR3 DNA: TGTGCCAGCAGCCTGGGGACCGGGGAGCTGTTTTTT
V gene: TRBV5-5; D gene: NA; J gene: TRBJ2-5; clone size: NA; CDR3 protein: CASSLSAVPPETQYF; CDR3 DNA: TGTGCCAGCAGCTTAAGCGCGGTCCCCCCAGAGACCCAGTACTTC
V gene: TRBV3-1/TRBV3-2; D gene: NA; J gene: TRBJ2-1; clone size: NA; CDR3 protein: CASGEPGRVYNEQFF; CDR3 DNA: TGTGCCAGCGGTGAACCCGGTAGGGTCTACAATGAGCAGTTCTTC
V gene: TRBV6-5; D gene: NA; J gene: TRBJ1-6; clone size: NA; CDR3 protein: CASSYERQQQTSPLHF; CDR3 DNA: TGTGCCAGCAGTTACGAGCGACAACAACAAACTTCACCCCTCCACTTT
V gene: TRBV6-1; D gene: NA; J gene: TRBJ2-3; clone size: NA; CDR3 protein: CASSLSRGSTDTQYF; CDR3 DNA: TGTGCCAGCAGTCTCAGCAGGGGAAGCACAGATACGCAGTATTTT
V gene: TRBV18; D gene: TRBD1; J gene: TRBJ2-7; clone size: NA; CDR3 protein: CASSIGTAYYEQYF; CDR3 DNA: TGTGCCAGCTCGATCGGGACAGCCTATTACGAGCAGTACTTC
V gene: TRBV28; D gene: NA; J gene: TRBJ2-1; clone size: few; CDR3 protein: CASSTGPYNEQFF; CDR3 DNA: TGTGCCAGCAGTACGGGCCCCTACAATGAGCAGTTCTTC
V gene: TRBV5-1; D gene: NA; J gene: TRBJ2-3; clone size: NA; CDR3 protein: CASSLAKIASTDTQYF; CDR3 DNA: TGCGCCAGCAGTCTTGCGAAGATAGCTAGCACAGATACGCAGTATTTT
V gene: TRBV21-1; D gene: NA; J gene: TRBJ2-7; clone size: few; CDR3 protein: CASSKQGSRHEQYF; CDR3 DNA: TGTGCCAGCAGCAAGCAGGGGTCGCGCCACGAGCAGTACTTC
V gene: TRBV24-1; D gene: TRBD1; J gene: TRBJ1-2; clone size: NA; CDR3 protein: CATSDRDRGLGYTF; CDR3 DNA: TGTGCCACCAGTGATCGTGACAGGGGGCTTGGCTACACCTTC
V gene: TRBV9; D gene: TRBD1; J gene: TRBJ1-2; clone size: NA; CDR3 protein: CASSAILGQGAVGYGYTF; CDR3 DNA: TGTGCCAGCAGCGCCATACTAGGACAGGGGGCAGTAGGGTATGGCTACACCTTC
V gene: TRBV11-2; D gene: NA; J gene: TRBJ2-7; clone size: NA; CDR3 protein: CASRLGRSSYEQYF; CDR3 DNA: TGTGCCAGCAGGTTAGGGAGGAGCTCCTACGAGCAGTACTTC
V gene: TRBV29-1; D gene: NA; J gene: TRBJ2-2; clone size: NA; CDR3 protein: CSGVLVRGFTGELFF; CDR3 DNA: TGCAGCGGGGTGTTAGTAAGGGGGTTCACCGGGGAGCTGTTTTTT